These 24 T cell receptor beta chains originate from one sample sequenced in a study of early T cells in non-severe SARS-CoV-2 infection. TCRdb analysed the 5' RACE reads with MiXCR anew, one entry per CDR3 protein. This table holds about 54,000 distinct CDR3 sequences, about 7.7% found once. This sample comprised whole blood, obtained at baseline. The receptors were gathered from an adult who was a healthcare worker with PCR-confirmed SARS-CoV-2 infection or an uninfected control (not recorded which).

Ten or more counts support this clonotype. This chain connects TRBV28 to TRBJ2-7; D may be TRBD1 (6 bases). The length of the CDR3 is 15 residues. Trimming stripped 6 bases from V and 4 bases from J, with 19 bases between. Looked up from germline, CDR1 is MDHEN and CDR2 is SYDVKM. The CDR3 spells CASSPRKGVVYEQYF. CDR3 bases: TGTGCCAGCAGCCCTCGGAAGGGGGTTGTGTACGAGCAGTACTTC.

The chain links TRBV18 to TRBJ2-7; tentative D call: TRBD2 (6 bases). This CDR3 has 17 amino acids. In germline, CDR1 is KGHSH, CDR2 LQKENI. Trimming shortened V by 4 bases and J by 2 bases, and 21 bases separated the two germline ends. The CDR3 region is CASSHLREETPPYEQYF. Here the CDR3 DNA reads TGTGCCAGCTCACACTTGCGGGAAGAGACCCCCCCCTACGAGCAGTACTTC.

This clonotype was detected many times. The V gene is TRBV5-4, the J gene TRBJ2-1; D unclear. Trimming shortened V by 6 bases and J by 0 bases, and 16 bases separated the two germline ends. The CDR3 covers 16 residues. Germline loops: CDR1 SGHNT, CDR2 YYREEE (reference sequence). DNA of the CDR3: TGTGCCAGCAACACGGCGGACGCAAGCTCCTACAATGAGCAGTTCTTC. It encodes CASNTADASSYNEQFF.

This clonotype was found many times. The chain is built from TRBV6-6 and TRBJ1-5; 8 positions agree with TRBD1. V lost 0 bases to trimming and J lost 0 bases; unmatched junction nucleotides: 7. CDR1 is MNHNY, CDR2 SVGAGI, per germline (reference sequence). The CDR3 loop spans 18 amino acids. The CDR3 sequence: CASSYSDRGRYSNQPQHF. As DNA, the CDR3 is TGTGCCAGCAGTTACTCCGACAGGGGTCGGTATAGCAATCAGCCCCAGCATTTT.

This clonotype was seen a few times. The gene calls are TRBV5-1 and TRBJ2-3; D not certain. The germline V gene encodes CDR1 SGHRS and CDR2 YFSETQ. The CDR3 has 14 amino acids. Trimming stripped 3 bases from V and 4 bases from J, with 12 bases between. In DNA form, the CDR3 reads TGCGCCAGCAGCTCGCAATATATGGCAGATACGCAGTATTTT. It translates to CASSSQYMADTQYF. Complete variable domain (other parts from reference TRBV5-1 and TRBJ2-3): KAGVTQTPRYLIKTRGQQVTLSCSPISGHRSVSWYQQTPGQGLQFLFEYFSETQRNKGNFPGRFSGRQFSNSRSEMNVSTLELGDSALYLCASSSQYMADTQYFGPGTRLTVL.

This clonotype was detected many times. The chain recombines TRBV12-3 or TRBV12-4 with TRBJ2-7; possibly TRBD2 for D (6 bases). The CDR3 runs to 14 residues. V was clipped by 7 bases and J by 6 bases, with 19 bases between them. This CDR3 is CASTPPGLRVEQYF. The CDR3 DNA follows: TGTGCCAGCACCCCACCGGGACTCAGAGTCGAGCAGTACTTC.

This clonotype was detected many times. In nucleotides, the CDR3 is TGTGCCAGCAGTCCGAGACAGGGCAAAAACATTCAGTACTTC. This encodes CASSPRQGKNIQYF. The gene calls are TRBV12-3 or TRBV12-4 and TRBJ2-4, with 7 bases lining up with TRBD1. The length of the CDR3 is 14 residues. V lost 5 bases, J lost 3 bases, and 4 bases stayed unmatched.

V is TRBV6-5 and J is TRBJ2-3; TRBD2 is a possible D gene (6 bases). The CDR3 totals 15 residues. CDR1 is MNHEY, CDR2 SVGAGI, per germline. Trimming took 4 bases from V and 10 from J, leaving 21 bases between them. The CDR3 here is CASSSILARGPAQYF. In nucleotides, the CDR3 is TGTGCCAGCAGTTCTATACTAGCAAGAGGTCCTGCGCAGTATTTT.

CDR3 amino acids: CAISALTSGKRGRYEQYF. CDR3 in DNA: TGTGCCATCAGTGCACTGACTAGCGGGAAAAGGGGTCGCTACGAGCAGTACTTC. The chain carries TRBV10-3 and TRBJ2-7; 11 bases are a match to TRBD2. Germline lookup yields CDR1 ENHRY and CDR2 SYGVKD. V lost 4 bases, J lost 3 bases, and 14 bases stayed unmatched. The CDR3 extends over 18 amino acids.

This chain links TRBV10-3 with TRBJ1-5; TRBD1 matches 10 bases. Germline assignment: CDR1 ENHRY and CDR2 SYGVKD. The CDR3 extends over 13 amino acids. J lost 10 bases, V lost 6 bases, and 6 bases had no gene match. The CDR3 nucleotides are TGTGCCATCAGGGGGACAGGGGACAGCCCCCAGCATTTT. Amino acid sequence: CAIRGTGDSPQHF.

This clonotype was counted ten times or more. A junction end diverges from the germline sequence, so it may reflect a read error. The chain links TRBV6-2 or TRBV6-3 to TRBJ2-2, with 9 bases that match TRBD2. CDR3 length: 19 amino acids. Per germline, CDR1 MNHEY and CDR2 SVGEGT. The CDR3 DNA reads TGTGCCAGCAGTTACTCGAGGTTCCTAGCGGGATTGAACACCGGGGAGCTTTTTTTT. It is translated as CASSYSRFLAGLNTGELFF.

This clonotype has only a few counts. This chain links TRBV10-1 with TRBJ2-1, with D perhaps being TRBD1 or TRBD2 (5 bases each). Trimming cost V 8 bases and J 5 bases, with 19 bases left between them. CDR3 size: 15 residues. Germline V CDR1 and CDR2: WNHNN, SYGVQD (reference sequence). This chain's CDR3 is CASDPKRDRDNEQFF. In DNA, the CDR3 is TGCGCCAGCGATCCAAAACGGGACCGAGACAATGAGCAGTTCTTC.

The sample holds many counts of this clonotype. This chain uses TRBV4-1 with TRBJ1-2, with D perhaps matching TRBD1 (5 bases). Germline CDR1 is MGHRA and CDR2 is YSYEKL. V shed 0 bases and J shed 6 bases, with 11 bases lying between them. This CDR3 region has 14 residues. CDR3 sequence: CASSQDPGENGYTF. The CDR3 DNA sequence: TGCGCCAGCAGCCAAGATCCGGGGGAGAATGGCTACACCTTC.

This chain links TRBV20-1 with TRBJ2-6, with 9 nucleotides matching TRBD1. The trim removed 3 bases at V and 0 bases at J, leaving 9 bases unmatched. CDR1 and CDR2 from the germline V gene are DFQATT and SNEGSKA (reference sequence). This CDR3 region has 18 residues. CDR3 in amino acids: CSARATGGALSGANVLTF. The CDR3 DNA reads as TGCAGTGCTAGGGCGACAGGGGGTGCACTCTCTGGGGCCAACGTCCTGACTTTC.

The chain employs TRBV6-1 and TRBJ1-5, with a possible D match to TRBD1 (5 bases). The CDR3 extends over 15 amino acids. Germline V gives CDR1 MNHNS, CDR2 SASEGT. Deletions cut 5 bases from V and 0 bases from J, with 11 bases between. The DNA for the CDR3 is TGTGCCAGCAGTCCGGGGGTTTCTAGCAATCAGCCCCAGCATTTT. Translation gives CASSPGVSSNQPQHF.

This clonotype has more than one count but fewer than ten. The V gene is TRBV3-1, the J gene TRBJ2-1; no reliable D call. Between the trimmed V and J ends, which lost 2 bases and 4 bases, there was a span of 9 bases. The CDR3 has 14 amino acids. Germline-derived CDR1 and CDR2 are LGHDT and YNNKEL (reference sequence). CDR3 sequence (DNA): TGTGCCAGCAGCCAAAGGATGAGTTACAATGAGCAGTTCTTC. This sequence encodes CASSQRMSYNEQFF.

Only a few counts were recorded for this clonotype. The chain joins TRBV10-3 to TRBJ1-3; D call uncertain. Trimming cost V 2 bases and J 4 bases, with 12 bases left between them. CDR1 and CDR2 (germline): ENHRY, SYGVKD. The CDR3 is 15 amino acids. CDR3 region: CAISEDGTSGNTIYF. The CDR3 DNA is TGTGCCATCAGTGAGGATGGAACCTCCGGAAACACCATATATTTT.

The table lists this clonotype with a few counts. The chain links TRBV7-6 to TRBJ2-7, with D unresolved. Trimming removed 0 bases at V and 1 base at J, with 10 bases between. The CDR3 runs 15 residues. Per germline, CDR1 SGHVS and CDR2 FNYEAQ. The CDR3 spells CASSLALGFSYEQYF. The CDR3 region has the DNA TGTGCCAGCAGCTTAGCCTTAGGATTTTCCTACGAGCAGTACTTC.

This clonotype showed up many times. CDR3 coding DNA: TGTGCCACCAGCAGAGCGGTGACAGGCTTGAACACTGAAGCTTTCTTT. This encodes CATSRAVTGLNTEAFF. The V and J genes are TRBV15 and TRBJ1-1; maybe TRBD1 (6 bases). Germline CDR1 and CDR2: LNHNV and YYDKDF (reference sequence). The CDR3 sequence is 16 residues long. V lost 1 base and J 0 bases, leaving 12 bases between the germline ends.

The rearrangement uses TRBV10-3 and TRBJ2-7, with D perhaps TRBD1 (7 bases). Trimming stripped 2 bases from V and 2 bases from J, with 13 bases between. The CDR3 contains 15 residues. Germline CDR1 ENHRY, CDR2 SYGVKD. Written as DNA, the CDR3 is TGTGCCATCAGTGAGCGCCAGGGGGGACCCTACGAGCAGTACTTC. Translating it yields CAISERQGGPYEQYF.

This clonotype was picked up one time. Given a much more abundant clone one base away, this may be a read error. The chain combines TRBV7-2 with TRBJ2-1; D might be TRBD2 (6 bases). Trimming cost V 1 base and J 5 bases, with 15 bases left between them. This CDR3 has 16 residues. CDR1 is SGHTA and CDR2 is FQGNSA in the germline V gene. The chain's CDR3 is CASSLEPGVGDNEQFF. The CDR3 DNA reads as TGTGCCAGCAGCTTAGAACCGGGAGTAGGGGACAATGAGCAGTTCTTC.

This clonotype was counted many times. As DNA, the CDR3 is TGTGCCAGCAGACAGGGGGCCCACACCGGGGAGCTGTTTTTT. Amino acid sequence: CASRQGAHTGELFF. V gene TRBV2 combines with J gene TRBJ2-2, with 9 positions matching TRBD1. The CDR3 sequence is 14 residues long. Losses at the gene ends were 6 bases for V and 3 bases for J; bases not matched to a gene: 2. Germline values: CDR1 SNHLY, CDR2 FYNNEI.

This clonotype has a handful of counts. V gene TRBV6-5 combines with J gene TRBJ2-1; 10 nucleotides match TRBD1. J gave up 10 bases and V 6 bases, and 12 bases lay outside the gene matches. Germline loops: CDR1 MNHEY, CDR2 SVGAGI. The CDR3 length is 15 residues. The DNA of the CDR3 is TGTGCCAGCAGCCAGGGACAGGGGTCTCCCTTGGAGCAGTTCTTC. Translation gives CASSQGQGSPLEQFF.

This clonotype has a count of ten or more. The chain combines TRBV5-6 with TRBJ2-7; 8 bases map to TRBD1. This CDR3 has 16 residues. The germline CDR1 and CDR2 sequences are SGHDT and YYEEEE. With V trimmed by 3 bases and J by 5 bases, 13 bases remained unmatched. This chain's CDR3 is CASSSRLQGAYHEQYF. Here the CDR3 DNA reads TGTGCCAGCAGCTCCAGACTTCAGGGGGCGTACCACGAGCAGTACTTC.